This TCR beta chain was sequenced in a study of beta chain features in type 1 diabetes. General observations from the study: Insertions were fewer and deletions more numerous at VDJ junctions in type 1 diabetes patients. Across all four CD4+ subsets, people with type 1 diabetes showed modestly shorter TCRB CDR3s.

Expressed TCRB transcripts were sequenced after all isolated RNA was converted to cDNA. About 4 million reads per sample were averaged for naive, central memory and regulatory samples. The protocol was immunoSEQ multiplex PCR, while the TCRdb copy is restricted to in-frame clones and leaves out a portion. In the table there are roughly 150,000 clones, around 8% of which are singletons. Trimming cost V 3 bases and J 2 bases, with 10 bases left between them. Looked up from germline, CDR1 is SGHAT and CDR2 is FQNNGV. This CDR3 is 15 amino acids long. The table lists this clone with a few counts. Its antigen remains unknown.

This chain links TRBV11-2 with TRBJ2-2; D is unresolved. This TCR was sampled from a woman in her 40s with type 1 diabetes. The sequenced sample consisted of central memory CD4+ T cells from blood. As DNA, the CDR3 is TGTGCCAGCAGCTTCCTCGGGTCTAACACCGGGGAGCTGTTTTTT. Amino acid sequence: CASSFLGSNTGELFF.